The 29 T cell receptor beta chains listed next were all sequenced from one sample in a study. TCRdb used MiXCR to reprocess the 5' RACE reads, holding one entry per CDR3 protein. The sample lists roughly 60,000 distinct CDR3 sequences; roughly 25% were seen once. Treg sorting used a CD4+CD25+CD127-/low gate. Source material: tumor-infiltrating Tregs sorted from the breast tumor. The receptors shown here come from a female donor with breast cancer.

This clonotype was seen more than once but under ten times. V is TRBV9 and J is TRBJ2-7; TRBD1 aligns across 10 bases. The V gene end was trimmed by 3 bases and the J gene end by 0 bases; junction bases not matched to a gene: 3. The CDR3 runs 15 residues. Germline CDR1 SGDLS, CDR2 YYNGEE. In nucleotides, the CDR3 is TGTGCCAGCAGCGCCGGGACAGGGGACTCCTACGAGCAGTACTTC. Protein: CASSAGTGDSYEQYF.

This clonotype was observed a single time. The chain links TRBV5-6 to TRBJ2-1; no definite D call. The germline gives CDR1 SGHDT, CDR2 YYEEEE. Trimming took off 5 bases at V and 7 bases at J, with 19 bases between the two ends. CDR3 size: 15 residues. The CDR3: CASSPDPFIENEQFF. CDR3 in DNA: TGTGCCAGCAGTCCAGACCCGTTCATCGAGAATGAGCAGTTCTTC. The full variable domain, in which reference TRBV5-6 and TRBJ2-1 provide the parts outside the CDR3, is DAGVTQSPTHLIKTRGQQVTLRCSPKSGHDTVSWYQQALGQGPQFIFQYYEEEERQRGNFPDRFSGHQFPNYSSELNVNALLLGDSALYLCASSPDPFIENEQFFGPGTRLTVL.

This clonotype turned up a few times. The V gene is TRBV20-1, the J gene TRBJ2-5, with D perhaps TRBD1 (6 bases). The CDR3 spans 13 residues. Germline CDR1 and CDR2: DFQATT and SNEGSKA (reference sequence). V was shortened by 3 bases and J by 2 bases, with 10 bases between the two germline ends. The CDR3 reads CSASPTGQETQYF. DNA of the CDR3: TGCAGTGCTAGCCCGACAGGACAAGAGACCCAGTACTTC.

The chain recombines TRBV7-3 with TRBJ2-1; D is undetermined. This CDR3 has 16 residues. Germline values: CDR1 SGHTA, CDR2 FQGTGA. Trimming cost V 3 bases and J 0 bases, with 12 bases left between them. This CDR3 reads CASSLGSASSYNEQFF. The CDR3 bases are TGTGCCAGCAGCTTGGGGTCGGCGAGCTCCTACAATGAGCAGTTCTTC.

This clonotype was observed a few times. The J gene is TRBJ2-5, the V gene TRBV7-3; 9 bases align to TRBD2. Losses at the gene ends were 1 base for V and 4 bases for J; bases not matched to a gene: 4. Looked up from germline, CDR1 is SGHTA and CDR2 is FQGTGA. The CDR3 runs 15 residues. The CDR3, as DNA: TGTGCCAGCAGCTTAAGGCGGGGGGGCCCAGAGACCCAGTACTTC. Its protein is CASSLRRGGPETQYF.

J is TRBJ2-4 and V is TRBV4-2, with a possible D match to TRBD2 (6 bases). From germline, CDR1 is LGHNA and CDR2 YNFKEQ. V was trimmed by 0 bases and J by 6 bases, leaving 9 bases between them. The CDR3 covers 14 residues. CDR3 DNA: TGTGCCAGCAGCCAAGATCCACTAGCAAACATTCAGTACTTC. Translation: CASSQDPLANIQYF.

This clonotype was found many times. This sequence joins TRBV7-2 and TRBJ2-1, with a tentative D call TRBD2 (5 bases). The V and J ends lost 1 base and 7 bases respectively, with 8 bases between them. The CDR3 is made up of 13 amino acids. Germline CDR1 and CDR2: SGHTA and FQGNSA. CDR3 DNA sequence: TGTGCCAGCAGCTTAGGGACGGGGAATGAGCAGTTCTTC. Its protein is CASSLGTGNEQFF.

This clonotype was seen many times. The J gene is TRBJ1-5, the V gene TRBV20-1; D is perhaps TRBD1 (5 bases). The CDR3 covers 12 residues. The V and J ends lost 7 bases and 6 bases respectively, with 13 bases between them. Germline loops: CDR1 DFQATT, CDR2 SNEGSKA (reference sequence). The chain's CDR3 is CSVGDQGQPQHF. The CDR3 nucleotides are TGCAGTGTAGGGGACCAGGGTCAGCCCCAGCATTTT.

The rearrangement uses TRBV11-3 and TRBJ2-3; D gene ambiguous. From germline, CDR1 is SGHNT and CDR2 YENEEA. V was clipped by 5 bases and J by 4 bases, with 13 bases between them. CDR3 size: 14 residues. In DNA, the CDR3 is TGTGCCAGCAGCCCTCCCTTTTCCCCAGATACGCAGTATTTT. Its protein product is CASSPPFSPDTQYF.

This chain uses TRBV15 with TRBJ2-1; a possible D gene is TRBD1 (5 bases). The CDR3 extends over 17 amino acids. Per germline, CDR1 LNHNV and CDR2 YYDKDF (reference sequence). V lost 0 bases to trimming and J lost 8 bases, with 20 bases between them. CDR3: CATSRDLPPRTLDEQFF. CDR3 nucleotides: TGTGCCACCAGCAGAGACCTACCCCCCCGGACACTCGATGAGCAGTTCTTC.

On this clonotype: This could be a read error, since a much larger clone is one nucleotide away. The chain has TRBV5-1 and TRBJ2-7; D is possibly TRBD2 (6 bases). The CDR3 is 13 amino acids. Germline V gives CDR1 SGHRS, CDR2 YFSETQ. DNA of the CDR3: TGCGCCAGCAGCCCGGAGGGCGCCTACGAGCGGTACTTC. Its translation is CASSPEGAYERYF.

This clonotype was detected ten times or more. This sequence joins TRBV4-1 and TRBJ2-1; unclear D gene. From germline, CDR1 is MGHRA and CDR2 YSYEKL. CDR3 length equals 14 residues. V lost 6 bases to trimming and J lost 3 bases, with 12 bases between them. The CDR3 is CASSKWSNYNEQFF. In DNA, the CDR3 is TGCGCCAGCAGTAAGTGGTCTAACTACAATGAGCAGTTCTTC.

V is TRBV7-6 and J is TRBJ2-1, with D perhaps given as TRBD1 or TRBD2 (5 bases each). The CDR3 length is 16 residues. V lost 8 bases, J lost 0 bases, and 17 bases lay in between. Per the germline V gene, CDR1 is SGHVS and CDR2 is FNYEAQ. In DNA form, the CDR3 reads TGTGCCAGCGGCCCCCGGGACGGCAGCTCCTACAATGAGCAGTTCTTC. Protein sequence: CASGPRDGSSYNEQFF.

This rearrangement joins TRBV12-3 or TRBV12-4 to TRBJ1-2; D is possibly TRBD1 (6 bases). With 6 bases removed from V and 7 bases from J, the gap between germline ends came to 18 bases. The CDR3 is 14 residues long. The CDR3 spells CASSSGAGTGGYTF. CDR3 nucleotide sequence: TGTGCCAGCAGCTCGGGGGCCGGAACGGGTGGCTACACCTTC.

This clonotype was observed a few times. The J gene is TRBJ2-5, the V gene TRBV5-1; D gene uncertain. The CDR3 runs to 15 residues. The V end lost 0 bases, the J end lost 5 bases, and 14 bases lay between the germline ends. The germline V gene has CDR1 SGHRS and CDR2 YFSETQ. The CDR3 coding sequence is TGCGCCAGCAGCTTGGAACTAAAGGAGTGGGAGACCCAGTACTTC. Translating it yields CASSLELKEWETQYF.

The chain combines TRBV7-2 with TRBJ2-6, with 7 nucleotides matching TRBD1. The CDR3 consists of 17 residues. V was clipped by 4 bases and J by 0 bases; unmatched bases: 6. Germline V gene lookup returns CDR1 SGHTA and CDR2 FQGNSA. CDR3 sequence: CASSSGQAGSGANVLTF. The CDR3 DNA follows: TGTGCCAGCAGCTCCGGACAGGCAGGCTCTGGGGCCAACGTCCTGACTTTC. The variable domain in full, with the rest retrieved from reference TRBV7-2 and TRBJ2-6, is GAGVSQSPSNKVTEKGKDVELRCDPISGHTALYWYRQSLGQGLEFLIYFQGNSAPDKSGLPSDRFSAERTGGSVSTLTIQRTQQEDSAVYLCASSSGQAGSGANVLTFGAGSRLTVL.

The chain carries TRBV7-9 and TRBJ2-7; D not certain. Trimming removed 4 bases at V and 4 bases at J, with 11 bases between. The germline V gene has CDR1 SEHNR and CDR2 FQNEAQ (reference sequence). CDR3 length: 13 residues. The CDR3 sequence: CASSSLGVYEQYF. The CDR3 DNA is TGTGCCAGCAGCTCACTCGGTGTATACGAGCAGTACTTC.

This clonotype was seen repeatedly, ten times or more. This rearrangement joins TRBV5-1 to TRBJ2-1; D not resolved. The germline gives CDR1 SGHRS, CDR2 YFSETQ. CDR3 size: 15 residues. The germline V and J ends were trimmed by 0 bases and 4 bases, with 11 bases remaining between them. The CDR3 loop reads CASSLVTQTYNEQFF. For the CDR3, the DNA is TGCGCCAGCAGCTTGGTTACGCAAACTTACAATGAGCAGTTCTTC.

The V and J genes are TRBV2 and TRBJ2-1, with TRBD2 matching over 9 bases. The V gene end was trimmed by 6 bases and the J gene end by 8 bases; junction bases not matched to a gene: 5. CDR3 length equals 13 residues. CDR1 SNHLY and CDR2 FYNNEI come from the germline V gene. The CDR3 DNA reads as TGTGCCAGCAGGATAGCGGGAGAATATGAGCAGTTCTTC. Protein sequence: CASRIAGEYEQFF.

The chain combines TRBV10-3 with TRBJ2-5; 11 bases are shared with TRBD2. Germline V lookup: CDR1 ENHRY, CDR2 SYGVKD. V was clipped by 5 bases and J by 4 bases; unmatched bases: 9. The CDR3 loop spans 16 amino acids. The CDR3: CAISFGVSGRGETQYF. CDR3 nucleotide sequence: TGTGCCATCAGTTTCGGAGTTAGCGGGAGGGGAGAGACCCAGTACTTC.

This chain joins TRBV29-1 and TRBJ1-5; possible D gene TRBD1, 5 bases. The germline CDR1 and CDR2 sequences are SQVTM and ANQGSEA. The CDR3 spans 13 residues. Trimming removed 4 bases at V and 2 bases at J, with 9 bases between. In DNA form, the CDR3 reads TGCAGCGTTGCGAGAGGGGGCAATCAGCCCCAGCATTTT. This codes for CSVARGGNQPQHF.

This chain connects TRBV20-1 to TRBJ2-1; 7 bases line up with TRBD1. V shed 2 bases, J shed 6 bases, and the junction held 10 bases outside the gene matches. The CDR3 has 15 amino acids. The germline CDR1 and CDR2 sequences are DFQATT and SNEGSKA (reference sequence). This CDR3 reads CSARNRGRGFNEQFF. The CDR3 DNA reads as TGCAGTGCTAGAAACAGGGGCAGGGGTTTCAATGAGCAGTTCTTC.

This clonotype came up a few times. The V call is TRBV24-1, the J call TRBJ2-3, with D tentatively TRBD1 or TRBD2 (5 bases each). The CDR3 spans 15 residues. V gave up 4 bases and J gave up 7 bases, with 17 bases separating them. Germline loops: CDR1 KGHDR, CDR2 SFDVKD. The CDR3 loop is CATSDPGPGIHTQYF. The CDR3 nucleotides are TGTGCCACCAGTGACCCGGGACCAGGGATACATACGCAGTATTTT.

There are a few counts of this clonotype. The rearrangement links TRBV6-5 to TRBJ2-7; TRBD1 matches at 8 bases. V dropped 0 bases and J dropped 2; count of bases not matched to a gene: 6. Germline V lookup: CDR1 MNHEY, CDR2 SVGAGI. The CDR3 is 16 residues long. CDR3 region: CASSYSRTGHTYEQYF. The CDR3 DNA reads as TGTGCCAGCAGTTACTCTCGGACAGGGCATACCTACGAGCAGTACTTC.

This chain uses TRBV19 with TRBJ2-1; 7 bases align to TRBD1. In germline, CDR1 is LNHDA, CDR2 SQIVND (reference sequence). The CDR3 runs 13 residues. Trimming cost V 3 bases and J 4 bases; bases outside gene matches: 0. CDR3 nucleotide sequence: TGTGCCAGTAGTATGGGACAGTACAATGAGCAGTTCTTC. Its translation: CASSMGQYNEQFF. The whole variable domain, filled in from reference TRBV19 and TRBJ2-1, reads DGGITQSPKYLFRKEGQNVTLSCEQNLNHDAMYWYRQDPGQGLRLIYYSQIVNDFQKGDIAEGYSVSREKKESFPLTVTSAQKNPTAFYLCASSMGQYNEQFFGPGTRLTVL.

This clonotype has only a few counts. This chain links TRBV6-5 with TRBJ1-6; D uncertain. The V gene's germline CDR1 is MNHEY and CDR2 SVGAGI. Trimming took off 6 bases at V and 7 bases at J, with 13 bases between the two ends. The CDR3 is made up of 14 amino acids. CDR3 in amino acids: CASRPSLGNSPLHF. For the CDR3, the DNA is TGTGCCAGCAGGCCGTCTTTGGGGAATTCACCCCTCCACTTT.

As regards this clonotype: A much larger clone is a single base away; this may be a read error. This rearrangement joins TRBV20-1 to TRBJ2-2, with TRBD2 matching over 13 bases. This CDR3 is 14 amino acids long. Germline V gene sequence: CDR1 DFQATT, CDR2 SNEGSKA (reference sequence). The CDR3 nucleotides read TGCAGTGCTACGGGACTAGCGGGAACCGGGGGGCTGTTTTTT. Its translation is CSATGLAGTGGLFF.

In this sample, this clonotype turned up a few times. The chain recombines TRBV5-1 with TRBJ1-3, with a tentative D call TRBD1 (6 bases). The CDR3 sequence is 13 residues long. Per germline, CDR1 SGHRS and CDR2 YFSETQ. V lost 0 bases and J 6 bases, leaving 7 bases between the germline ends. Written as DNA, the CDR3 is TGCGCCAGCAGCTTGGGGACAGTAAACACCATATATTTT. Translation gives CASSLGTVNTIYF.

This clonotype was detected ten times or more. The chain has TRBV9 and TRBJ2-3, with TRBD2 matching over 7 bases. The length of the CDR3 is 15 residues. Germline CDR1 is SGDLS and CDR2 is YYNGEE. V shed 2 bases and J 3 bases; nucleotides not matched to a gene: 6. The CDR3: CASSVAGEPTDTQYF. CDR3 sequence (DNA): TGTGCCAGCAGCGTTGCGGGAGAACCGACAGATACGCAGTATTTT. Full variable domain (remainder filled in from reference TRBV9 and TRBJ2-3): DSGVTQTPKHLITATGQRVTLRCSPRSGDLSVYWYQQSLDQGLQFLIQYYNGEERAKGNILERFSAQQFPDLHSELNLSSLELGDSALYFCASSVAGEPTDTQYFGPGTRLTVL.